The entry that follows covers one T cell receptor beta chain sequence. Some clones are missing from TCRdb's copy, which holds only in-frame ones; the method was immunoSEQ multiplex PCR. The sample contains approximately 200,000 clones, 86% of which appear only once. The record originates from a study of blood T cell repertoires in COVID-19. Deletions cut 3 bases from V and 0 bases from J, with 11 bases between. The CDR3 length is 15 residues. Germline CDR1 reads MNHEY; CDR2 reads SMNVEV (reference sequence). The sample consisted of peripheral blood. The receptor comes from a woman between 45 and 65 years old with acute or convalescent COVID-19. The chain couples TRBV27 to TRBJ1-1; D is unclear. The CDR3 DNA is TGTGCCAGCAGTTTGACGGGATGGATGAACACTGAAGCTTTCTTT. Its protein product is CASSLTGWMNTEAFF.